This T cell receptor beta chain was sequenced during a study of T cell repertoires in cytomegalovirus infection. Looking at the study overall: Indications of both CMV infection and matching HLA type were provided by public TCR beta signatures.

TCRdb re-called the reads with MiXCR, one entry per CDR3 protein. The sample carries roughly 54,000 distinct CDR3 sequences, more than 25% recorded once. The table lists this clonotype with a count of one. Its antigen is currently unknown. The V end was cut by 2 bases, the J end by 1 base, with 11 bases between. The CDR3 is 15 residues long. CDR1 SGHTA and CDR2 FQGNSA come from the germline V gene. This chain uses TRBV7-2 with TRBJ1-1; no reliable D call. This TCR was recovered from a human donor in good health (CMV status not recorded). Some clones in this sample may be carry-over from other donors' samples. Source material: PBMCs, sequenced either directly or after in vitro stimulation (not recorded which). The CDR3 coding sequence is TGTGCCAGCAGCTTAACTTTGATGGGGAACACTGAAGCTTTCTTT. It is translated as CASSLTLMGNTEAFF.